These 25 T cell receptor beta chains came from one sample sequenced in a study of shared clonotypes between healthy human individuals. Clones were sequenced by immunoSEQ multiplex PCR, and TCRdb holds only the in-frame ones, with some missing. The repertoire holds about 330,000 clones, with approximately 79% as singletons. The sample taken for sequencing was memory CD4+ T cells sorted from blood. This sample's subset: CD45RA-negative fraction. Every receptor here comes from a man in his thirties or forties in good health.

V gene TRBV7-3 combines with J gene TRBJ2-1; D might be TRBD1 (7 bases). The CDR3 has 13 amino acids. Trimming cost V 1 base and J 10 bases, with 11 bases left between them. The germline CDR1 and CDR2 sequences are SGHTA and FQGTGA. The CDR3 loop is CASSLIPGGEQFF. CDR3 bases: TGTGCCAGCAGCTTAATTCCAGGGGGGGAGCAGTTCTTC.

In regard to this clone: Other DNA sequences in this sample translate to the same CDR3. This chain connects TRBV5-4 to TRBJ2-5; no definite D call. The germline V gene has CDR1 SGHNT and CDR2 YYREEE (reference sequence). The CDR3 spans 12 residues. V shed 3 bases and J shed 5 bases, with 8 bases lying between them. CDR3 DNA sequence: TGTGCCAGCAGCTCGCCTGGGGAGACCCAGTACTTC. As protein: CASSSPGETQYF.

This clone occurred a few times. The rearrangement joins TRBV6-1 to TRBJ1-2; D remains unclear. The CDR3 extends over 10 amino acids. Germline V CDR1 and CDR2: MNHNS, SASEGT. V lost 7 bases to trimming and J lost 7 bases, with 7 bases between them. CDR3 sequence: CASMLGGYTF. CDR3 DNA sequence: TGTGCCAGCATGTTGGGTGGCTACACCTTC.

The V gene is TRBV19, the J gene TRBJ1-4; the D gene is possibly TRBD1 (5 bases). This CDR3 comprises 16 residues. V was trimmed by 4 bases and J by 0 bases, leaving 12 bases between them. CDR1 LNHDA and CDR2 SQIVND come from the germline V gene (reference sequence). The CDR3 reads CASSTRQTTTNEKLFF. The CDR3 DNA follows: TGTGCCAGTAGTACCAGACAGACAACAACTAATGAAAAACTGTTTTTT.

This CDR3 reads CASSSAGEGTDTQYF. CDR3 bases: TGTGCCAGCAGTTCCGCTGGAGAGGGCACAGATACGCAGTATTTT. The chain uses TRBV28 and TRBJ2-3; D is uncertain. The CDR3 is made up of 15 amino acids. Between the trimmed V and J ends, which lost 4 bases and 1 base, there was a span of 12 bases. Germline assignment: CDR1 MDHEN and CDR2 SYDVKM.

V and J are TRBV7-8 and TRBJ2-7; 11 bases fit TRBD2. The CDR3 totals 17 residues. V trimming: 3 bases; J trimming: 1 base; junction bases outside the gene matches: 8. Germline V gene sequence: CDR1 SGHVS, CDR2 FQNEAQ. CDR3 nucleotide sequence: TGTGCCAGCAGCTTTGGACTAGCGGGCACAGCTTCCTACGAGCAGTACTTC. Protein: CASSFGLAGTASYEQYF.

J is TRBJ2-7 and V is TRBV6-1, with 7 bases aligning to TRBD2. Trimming cost V 4 bases and J 0 bases; bases outside gene matches: 3. Germline CDR1 is MNHNS and CDR2 is SASEGT. This CDR3 contains 14 residues. DNA for the CDR3: TGTGCCAGCAGTGTAGAGCGGGACTCCTACGAGCAGTACTTC. It is translated as CASSVERDSYEQYF.

This clone was seen ten or more times. V gene TRBV11-3 combines with J gene TRBJ2-1; TRBD2 agrees at 7 bases. Germline CDR1 SGHNT, CDR2 YENEEA. The CDR3 has 13 residues. V lost 5 bases and J lost 14; bases outside the gene matches: 12. This CDR3 is CASSPRSGTTEFF. The CDR3 bases are TGTGCCAGCAGCCCACGGTCCGGGACTACGGAGTTCTTC.

V gene TRBV2 combines with J gene TRBJ2-4; 7 bases are a match to TRBD1. CDR1 SNHLY and CDR2 FYNNEI come from the germline V gene. This CDR3 is 14 amino acids long. Trimming at V came to 6 bases and at J to 9 bases, leaving 11 bases not matched to a gene. CDR3 protein: CASSLQGSVSIQYF. CDR3 sequence (DNA): TGTGCCAGCAGCCTACAGGGGAGTGTGAGCATTCAGTACTTC.

The CDR3 loop is CASSLVVGHEQYF. In DNA, the CDR3 is TGTGCCAGCAGCTTGGTGGTCGGGCACGAGCAGTACTTC. The V gene is TRBV5-4, the J gene TRBJ2-7; D gene uncertain. V was cut by 0 bases and J by 5 bases, with 9 bases left in between. Germline V gives CDR1 SGHNT, CDR2 YYREEE (reference sequence). CDR3 length: 13 residues.

This rearrangement joins TRBV10-2 to TRBJ2-2; 10 bases match TRBD2. The CDR3 is 14 residues long. The ends lost 8 bases at V and 5 bases at J; junction bases unmatched: 5. Germline V gene data show CDR1 as WSHSY and CDR2 as SAAADI. The CDR3, as DNA: TGCGCCAGCGGACCGACTAGCGGGACCGGGGAGCTGTTTTTT. Translation gives CASGPTSGTGELFF.

The chain has TRBV7-8 and TRBJ2-5; TRBD1 matches 7 bases. The CDR3 runs to 16 residues. V was clipped by 2 bases and J by 1 base; unmatched bases: 7. Germline V gene sequence: CDR1 SGHVS, CDR2 FQNEAQ. The CDR3 sequence is CASSLRQGAFQETQYF. The CDR3, as DNA: TGTGCCAGCAGCTTAAGACAGGGAGCATTCCAAGAGACCCAGTACTTC.

The rearrangement uses TRBV29-1 and TRBJ2-7; perhaps TRBD1 as D (5 bases). The CDR3 sequence is 12 residues long. V lost 5 bases and J lost 12, with 20 bases in between. Per germline, CDR1 SQVTM and CDR2 ANQGSEA. CDR3 region: CSVSESRANLYF. CDR3 nucleotide sequence: TGCAGCGTTTCGGAGAGCAGGGCGAATTTGTACTTC.

The chain uses TRBV18 and TRBJ1-4; 7 bases map to TRBD1. The CDR3 covers 15 residues. From germline, CDR1 is KGHSH and CDR2 LQKENI. After removal of 3 bases from V and 8 bases from J, the junction contained 9 bases not matched to a gene. In DNA, the CDR3 is TGTGCCAGCTCACCCCCGGGACAGATCGGCGAAAAACTGTTTTTT. This translates into CASSPPGQIGEKLFF.

The J gene is TRBJ1-3, the V gene TRBV2; a weak D match, TRBD1 (6 bases). Between the trimmed V and J ends, which lost 6 bases and 0 bases, there was a span of 9 bases. The germline V gene has CDR1 SNHLY and CDR2 FYNNEI. The CDR3 loop spans 14 amino acids. CDR3 nucleotides: TGTGCCAGCAGCTCACAGGGCTCTGGAAACACCATATATTTT. Translation gives CASSSQGSGNTIYF.

V usage is TRBV9 and J usage is TRBJ1-2; weak D call: TRBD1 (5 bases). CDR3 length: 14 amino acids. V was trimmed by 4 bases and J by 3 bases, leaving 13 bases between them. Germline loops: CDR1 SGDLS, CDR2 YYNGEE. This CDR3 is CASSPQWDHYGYTF. CDR3 sequence (DNA): TGTGCCAGCAGCCCCCAATGGGACCACTATGGCTACACCTTC.

The chain has TRBV11-2 and TRBJ1-2, with unresolved D. Trimming removed 0 bases at V and 3 bases at J, with 11 bases between. Germline CDR1 reads SGHAT; CDR2 reads FQNNGV. This CDR3 has 15 amino acids. For the CDR3, the DNA is TGTGCCAGCAGCTTAGAGGTACAAAAGCACTATGGCTACACCTTC. The encoded protein is CASSLEVQKHYGYTF. The full variable domain, completed using reference TRBV11-2 and TRBJ1-2, is EAGVAQSPRYKIIEKRQSVAFWCNPISGHATLYWYQQILGQGPKLLIQFQNNGVVDDSQLPKDRFSAERLKGVDSTLKIQPAKLEDSAVYLCASSLEVQKHYGYTFGSGTRLTVV.

This chain connects TRBV5-1 to TRBJ2-3; TRBD2 aligns across 10 bases. CDR1 is SGHRS and CDR2 is YFSETQ in the germline V gene. The length of the CDR3 is 16 residues. Germline trimming cut 4 bases from V and 0 bases from J; bases unmatched to any gene: 5. CDR3 protein: CASSIGLAASTDTQYF. The CDR3 DNA is TGCGCCAGCAGCATCGGACTAGCGGCTAGCACAGATACGCAGTATTTT. Combining the CDR3 with reference TRBV5-1 and TRBJ2-3 gives the whole variable domain KAGVTQTPRYLIKTRGQQVTLSCSPISGHRSVSWYQQTPGQGLQFLFEYFSETQRNKGNFPGRFSGRQFSNSRSEMNVSTLELGDSALYLCASSIGLAASTDTQYFGPGTRLTVL.

This clone was detected only a few times. The sample contains more than one DNA sequence encoding this CDR3. The chain joins TRBV5-1 to TRBJ2-5, with a tentative D call TRBD2 (7 bases). V lost 4 bases and J lost 5, with 15 bases in between. CDR1 and CDR2 (germline): SGHRS, YFSETQ. The CDR3 runs to 14 residues. CDR3 coding DNA: TGCGCCAGCAGCCGGTCGGGGGGCGAGGAGACCCAGTACTTC. This gives the protein CASSRSGGEETQYF.

The chain combines TRBV18 with TRBJ1-1, with 8 bases matching TRBD1. This CDR3 is built from 14 residues. V was clipped by 4 bases and J by 6 bases; unmatched bases: 7. Per the germline V gene, CDR1 is KGHSH and CDR2 is LQKENI. CDR3 in amino acids: CASSLIDRGPEAFF. CDR3 DNA: TGTGCCAGCTCACTAATAGACAGGGGTCCTGAAGCTTTCTTT.

CDR3 residues: CASGLQGADNEKLFF. Here the CDR3 DNA reads TGTGCCAGCGGACTGCAGGGGGCGGATAATGAAAAACTGTTTTTT. The chain is built from TRBV27 and TRBJ1-4, with 8 positions matching TRBD1. Germline CDR1 MNHEY, CDR2 SMNVEV (reference sequence). The CDR3 length is 15 residues. Unmatched junction bases numbered 9, after V lost 8 bases and J lost 4 bases.

This chain joins TRBV7-9 and TRBJ2-1; TRBD2 matches 9 bases. The CDR3 totals 17 residues. Germline assignment: CDR1 SEHNR and CDR2 FQNEAQ (reference sequence). Unmatched junction bases numbered 11, after V lost 2 bases and J lost 6 bases. The DNA of the CDR3 is TGTGCCAGCAGCTTAACCCGAGGGGCGGGAGGGGTCAATGAGCAGTTCTTC. Residues: CASSLTRGAGGVNEQFF.

A note on this clone: Within the sample, other DNA sequences also encode this same CDR3. V and J are TRBV10-1 and TRBJ2-3, with 9 bases matching TRBD2. Per germline, CDR1 WNHNN and CDR2 SYGVQD (reference sequence). The junction had 1 base not matched to a gene; V was cut back by 3 bases and J by 0 bases. The CDR3 has 15 residues. CDR3 sequence reads: CASSDAGGSTDTQYF. For the CDR3, the DNA is TGCGCCAGCAGTGATGCGGGAGGGAGCACAGATACGCAGTATTTT.

This chain links TRBV6-1 with TRBJ2-1; 8 positions agree with TRBD1. CDR3 length: 14 residues. CDR1 is MNHNS and CDR2 is SASEGT in the germline V gene. V trimming: 5 bases; J trimming: 2 bases; junction bases outside the gene matches: 2. CDR3: CASSSTGAYNEQFF. CDR3 bases: TGTGCCAGCAGTTCGACAGGGGCCTACAATGAGCAGTTCTTC.

The chain couples TRBV15 to TRBJ1-2, with TRBD1 matching over 7 bases. V dropped 1 base and J dropped 14; count of bases not matched to a gene: 10. Germline CDR1 LNHNV, CDR2 YYDKDF (reference sequence). CDR3 length: 13 amino acids. The CDR3 nucleotides read TGTGCCACCAGCAGAGGGGACAGCCCGTCTAGGACCTTC. This codes for CATSRGDSPSRTF.